This is a list of T cell receptor beta chains from one sample in a study of blood T cell repertoires in COVID-19. Data came from immunoSEQ multiplex PCR; TCRdb stores just in-frame clones and leaves some out. The table has a few hundred thousand clones, over 75% seen once. Sequencing was carried out using peripheral blood. These receptors were taken from a man aged 50-59 years with active or convalescent COVID-19. Both conserved end residues are part of each CDR3. Fields, in order: clone size, J gene, D gene, V gene, CDR3 DNA, CDR3 protein. The D gene is left open where the match is weak. Size tells how often a clone was seen (once, few, many) or the class of an expanded clone, and some rows leave it out.

>few|TRBJ1-2|NA|TRBV12-3/TRBV12-4
TGTGCCAGCAGAACATCAGGGTATGGCTACACCTTC
CASRTSGYGYTF
>NA|TRBJ1-3|NA|TRBV19
TGTGCCAGTAGTACCGTCAGGGCCGGAAACACCATATATTTT
CASSTVRAGNTIYF
>NA|TRBJ1-1|TRBD1|TRBV5-1
TGCGCCAGCAGCGGGGACAGGGGGGATGAAGCTTTCTTT
CASSGDRGDEAFF
>NA|TRBJ2-7|TRBD1|TRBV12-3/TRBV12-4
TGTGCCAGCAGCCCGGGGACAGATTACGAGCAGTACTTC
CASSPGTDYEQYF
>NA|TRBJ1-2|TRBD1|TRBV19
TGTGCCAGTACGCAGGGCCGACAGGGCATATATGGCTACACCTTC
CASTQGRQGIYGYTF
>NA|TRBJ2-1|TRBD2|TRBV6-2/TRBV6-3
TGTGCCAGCAGTTACCGACTAGCGGGCTCCTACAATGAGCAGTTCTTC
CASSYRLAGSYNEQFF
>NA|TRBJ2-1|TRBD2|TRBV2
TGTGCCAGCAGTGGGGCTAGCGGCCCCTACAATGAGCAGTTCTTC
CASSGASGPYNEQFF
>NA|TRBJ2-1|NA|TRBV2
TGTGCCAGCAGTCCCCTAGGGGTCGGGCAGTTCTTC
CASSPLGVGQFF
>few|TRBJ1-6|NA|TRBV5-4
TGTGCCAGCAGCGACTCGATGCGATCACCCCTCCACTTT
CASSDSMRSPLHF
>once|TRBJ2-1|NA|TRBV6-5
TGTGCCAGCAGCGCCTACAATGAGCAGTTCTTC
CASSAYNEQFF
>NA|TRBJ2-2|NA|TRBV14
TGTGCCAGCAGCCAAGATGCGATGCGAGGGACCGGGGAGCTGTTTTTT
CASSQDAMRGTGELFF
>NA|TRBJ2-1|TRBD1|TRBV5-1
TGCGCCAGCAGCCTACAGGGGGGAAGAAACAATGAGCAGTTCTTC
CASSLQGGRNNEQFF
>few|TRBJ1-4|NA|TRBV7-9
TGTGCCAGCAGCTTCGTCGGGGTCGGGGAAAAACTGTTTTTT
CASSFVGVGEKLFF
>NA|TRBJ2-6|NA|TRBV14
TGTGCCAGCTCTCGTGAGATTATATCTGGGGCCAACGTCCTGACTTTC
CASSREIISGANVLTF
>NA|TRBJ2-5|TRBD2|TRBV6-5
TGTGCCAGCAGTCCCTCAGGGCGGGAGGGGACCCAGTACTTC
CASSPSGREGTQYF
>NA|TRBJ2-7|NA|TRBV28
TGTGCCAGCAGTTTAGGCAGGGGCTACCCCCCTTACGAGCAGTACTTC
CASSLGRGYPPYEQYF
>NA|TRBJ2-5|NA|TRBV28
TGTGCCAGCAGTTTAGGTGGTCTAGCCCGCGCGACCCAGTACTTC
CASSLGGLARATQYF
>NA|TRBJ2-3|TRBD2|TRBV6-5
TGTGCCAGCAGTTACTTGCGGACTAGAGTTTCAGATACGCAGTATTTT
CASSYLRTRVSDTQYF
>few|TRBJ1-1|NA|TRBV4-3
TGCGCCAGCAGCCTGGGCGAGGGGAGGACTGAAGCTTTCTTT
CASSLGEGRTEAFF
>NA|TRBJ1-2|TRBD1|TRBV5-1
TGCGCCAGCAGCGCCGGGACAGTCTATGGCTACACCTTC
CASSAGTVYGYTF
>NA|TRBJ2-5|NA|TRBV28
TGTGCCAGCAGTTTTGCGGGGACAGAGACCCAGTACTTC
CASSFAGTETQYF
>NA|TRBJ1-3|TRBD1|TRBV7-8
TGTGCCAGCAGCTTGGGATGGGACAGCAAAAACACCATATATTTT
CASSLGWDSKNTIYF
>NA|TRBJ2-7|TRBD2|TRBV5-4
TGTGCCAGCAGTCCTACTAGCGGGGGCGGCTACGAGCAGTACTTC
CASSPTSGGGYEQYF
>NA|TRBJ1-2|NA|TRBV5-6
TGTGCCAGCAGCTTGAAGGCTGCAGGGTGGTATGGCTACACCTTC
CASSLKAAGWYGYTF
>NA|TRBJ2-2|TRBD2|TRBV3-1/TRBV3-2
TGTGCCAGCAGCCGGGGGCTAGCGGGAGTGGCGGGGGAGCTGTTTTTT
CASSRGLAGVAGELFF
>few|TRBJ2-3|TRBD1|TRBV10-3
TGTGCCATCAGCGATACAGGGGCGGGAGATACGCAGTATTTT
CAISDTGAGDTQYF
>once|TRBJ1-6|TRBD1|TRBV10-1
TGCGCCAGCAGTTGGAGGGGGCCGGCTTCACCCCTCCACTTT
CASSWRGPASPLHF
>NA|TRBJ2-2|TRBD2|TRBV5-5
TGTGCCAGCAGCCTCCGGGCGGGAGTGGCCGGGGAGCTGTTTTTT
CASSLRAGVAGELFF
>NA|TRBJ1-4|TRBD1|TRBV7-4
TGTGCCAGCAGGCCGGACAGGGGAAAACTGGATGAAAAACTGTTTTTT
CASRPDRGKLDEKLFF
>NA|TRBJ2-7|NA|TRBV10-1
TGCGCCAGCAGTGAGTCGATACAGGGCTCCTACGAGCAGTACTTC
CASSESIQGSYEQYF
>NA|TRBJ1-1|NA|TRBV7-9
TGTGCCAGCAGCTTAGGATTCGGGGAAAGCACTGAAGCTTTCTTT
CASSLGFGESTEAFF
>NA|TRBJ1-2|NA|TRBV15
TGTGCCACCAGCAGAGAACCTTACGGTGGCTATGGCTACACCTTC
CATSREPYGGYGYTF
>NA|TRBJ1-6|TRBD1|TRBV10-2
TGCGCCAGCAGGGCGGACAGGGCGAATTCACCCCTCCACTTT
CASRADRANSPLHF
>NA|TRBJ1-1|TRBD1|TRBV20-1
TGCAGTGCTAGTTGGGACAGGGATCTTGGCGCTGAAGCTTTCTTT
CSASWDRDLGAEAFF
>NA|TRBJ2-1|NA|TRBV29-1
TGCAGCGTTAGCGGAGGAGAGCAGTTCTTC
CSVSGGEQFF
>NA|TRBJ2-1|NA|TRBV2
TGTGCCAGCAGCGTTTGGGTAACCGGGTCACCCACCCTCTTC
CASSVWVTGSPTLF
>NA|TRBJ2-7|TRBD1|TRBV3-1/TRBV3-2
TGTGCCAGCAGCCCGGCGACAGGGCGGGCCGAGCAGTACTTC
CASSPATGRAEQYF
>NA|TRBJ1-3|NA|TRBV5-1
TGCGCCAGCAGCAACGGAGAGAGCTCTGGAAACACCATATATTTT
CASSNGESSGNTIYF
>NA|TRBJ2-7|NA|TRBV5-6
TGTGCCAGCAGGCAGGGGAAAGGCGAGCAGTACTTC
CASRQGKGEQYF
>NA|TRBJ2-1|NA|TRBV12-3/TRBV12-4
TGTGCCAGCAGTTTAACTCTCTACAATGAGCAGTTCTTC
CASSLTLYNEQFF
>NA|TRBJ2-7|NA|TRBV11-2
TGTGCCAGCAGCTTATATTACTACGAGCAGTACTTC
CASSLYYYEQYF
>NA|TRBJ1-2|NA|TRBV18
TGTGCCAGCTCACCAGGCCCGACACTCGGTTATGGCTACACCTTC
CASSPGPTLGYGYTF
>NA|TRBJ2-1|TRBD2|TRBV11-2
TGTGCCAGCAGCACCCGACTAGCGGGAGCCAATGAGCAGTTCTTC
CASSTRLAGANEQFF
>NA|TRBJ1-4|NA|TRBV3-1/TRBV3-2
TGTGCCAGCAGCCGAACAGGGACTAATGAAAAACTGTTTTTT
CASSRTGTNEKLFF
>few|TRBJ2-1|TRBD2|TRBV2
TGTGCCTGCTGGGGGGGGAACTACAATGAGCAGTTCTTC
CACWGGNYNEQFF
>NA|TRBJ1-2|TRBD1|TRBV3-1/TRBV3-2
TGTGCCAGCAGCCAAACCCCCCAGGGGGGAGGCTACACCTTC
CASSQTPQGGGYTF
>NA|TRBJ2-1|TRBD2|TRBV12-3/TRBV12-4
TGTGCCAGCAGTCATACCGGGACTACCCAGTTCTTC
CASSHTGTTQFF
>NA|TRBJ2-6|NA|TRBV7-9
TGTGCCAGCAGCGCCGGAAGGGGCGGCGGGGCCAACGTCCTGACTTTC
CASSAGRGGGANVLTF
>once|TRBJ2-7|NA|TRBV6-1
TGTGCCAGCTCACCAGGGGCCTACGAGCAGTACTTC
CASSPGAYEQYF
>NA|TRBJ1-5|TRBD1|TRBV19
TGTGCCAGTAGTGTCTCCGGGACAGGGGGCGGGCAGCCCCAGCATTTT
CASSVSGTGGGQPQHF
>NA|TRBJ2-7|NA|TRBV5-6
TGTGCCAGCAGCAAGGGGGACCGCTCCTACGAGCAGTACTTC
CASSKGDRSYEQYF
>NA|TRBJ1-1|TRBD1|TRBV7-9
TGTGCCAGCAGCTTATGGGGACAGGGGGTTTTCTTT
CASSLWGQGVFF
>NA|TRBJ2-2|TRBD1|TRBV7-2
TGTGCCAGCAGCTCGTACAGGGGGCAGGGCGGGGAGCTGTTTTTT
CASSSYRGQGGELFF
>NA|TRBJ2-3|TRBD2|TRBV3-1/TRBV3-2
TGTGCCAGCAGCCAAACCGGGACTAGCGGGAGGGCGGGGGATACGCAGTATTTT
CASSQTGTSGRAGDTQYF
>NA|TRBJ2-3|NA|TRBV4-3
TGCGCCAGCAGCCCAGGGAACAGGTACACAGATACGCAGTATTTT
CASSPGNRYTDTQYF